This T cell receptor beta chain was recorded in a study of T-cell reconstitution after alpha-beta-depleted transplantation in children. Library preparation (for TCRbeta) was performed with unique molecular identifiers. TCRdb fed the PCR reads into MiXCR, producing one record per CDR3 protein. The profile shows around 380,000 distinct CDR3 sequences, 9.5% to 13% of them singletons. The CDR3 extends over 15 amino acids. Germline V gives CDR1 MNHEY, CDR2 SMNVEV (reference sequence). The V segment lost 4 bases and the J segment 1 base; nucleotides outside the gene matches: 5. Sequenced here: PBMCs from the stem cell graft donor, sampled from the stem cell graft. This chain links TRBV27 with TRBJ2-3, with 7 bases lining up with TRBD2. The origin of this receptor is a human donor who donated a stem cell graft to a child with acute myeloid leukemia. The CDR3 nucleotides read TGTGCCAGCAGTTCGAGCGGGGCCCGCACAGATACGCAGTATTTT. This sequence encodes CASSSSGARTDTQYF.